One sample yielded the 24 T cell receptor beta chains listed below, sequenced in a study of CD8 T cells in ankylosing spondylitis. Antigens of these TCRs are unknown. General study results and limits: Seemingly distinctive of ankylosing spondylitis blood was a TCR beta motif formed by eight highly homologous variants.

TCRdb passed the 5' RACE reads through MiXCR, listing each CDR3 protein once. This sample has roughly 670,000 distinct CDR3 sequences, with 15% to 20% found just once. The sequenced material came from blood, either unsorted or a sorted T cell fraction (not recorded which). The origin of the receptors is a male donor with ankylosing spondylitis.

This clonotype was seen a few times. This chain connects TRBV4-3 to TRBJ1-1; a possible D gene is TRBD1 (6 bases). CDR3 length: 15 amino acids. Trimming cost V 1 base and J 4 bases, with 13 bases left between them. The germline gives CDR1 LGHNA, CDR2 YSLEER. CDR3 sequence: CASSQAQGGGTEAFF. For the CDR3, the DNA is TGCGCCAGCAGCCAAGCTCAGGGAGGGGGCACTGAAGCTTTCTTT.

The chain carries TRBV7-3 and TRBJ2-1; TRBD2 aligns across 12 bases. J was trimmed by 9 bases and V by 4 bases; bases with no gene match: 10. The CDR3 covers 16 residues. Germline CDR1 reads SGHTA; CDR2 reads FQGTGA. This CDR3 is CASSSRLAGEFSEQFF. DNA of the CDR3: TGTGCCAGCAGCTCAAGACTAGCGGGAGAATTTAGTGAGCAGTTCTTC.

This CDR3 is CASSRREGYEQYF. The CDR3 nucleotides read TGTGCCAGCAGTCGTCGGGAGGGTTACGAGCAGTACTTC. J is TRBJ2-7 and V is TRBV12-3 or TRBV12-4; TRBD2 agrees at 8 bases. After removal of 5 bases from V and 4 bases from J, the junction contained 4 bases not matched to a gene. The CDR3 contains 13 residues.

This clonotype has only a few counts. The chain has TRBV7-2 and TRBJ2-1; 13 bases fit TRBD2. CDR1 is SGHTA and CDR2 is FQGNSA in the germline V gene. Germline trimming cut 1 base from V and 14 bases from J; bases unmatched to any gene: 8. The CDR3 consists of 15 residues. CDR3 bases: TGTGCCAGCAGCTTAGTTGTGACTAGCGGGAGGCCGGAGTTCTTC. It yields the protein CASSLVVTSGRPEFF.

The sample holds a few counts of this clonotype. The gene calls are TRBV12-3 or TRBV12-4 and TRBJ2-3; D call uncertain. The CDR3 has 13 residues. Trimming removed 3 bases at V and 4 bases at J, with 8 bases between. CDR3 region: CASSLILSDTQYF. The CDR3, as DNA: TGTGCCAGCAGTTTGATTTTGTCAGATACGCAGTATTTT.

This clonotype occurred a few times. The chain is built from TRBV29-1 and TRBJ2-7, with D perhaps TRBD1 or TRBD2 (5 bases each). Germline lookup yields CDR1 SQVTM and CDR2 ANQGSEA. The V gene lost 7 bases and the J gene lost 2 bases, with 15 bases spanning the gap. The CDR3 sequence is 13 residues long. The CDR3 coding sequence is TGCAGCGCCGGGAAGGGGAAGCCCTACGAGCAGTACTTC. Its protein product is CSAGKGKPYEQYF.

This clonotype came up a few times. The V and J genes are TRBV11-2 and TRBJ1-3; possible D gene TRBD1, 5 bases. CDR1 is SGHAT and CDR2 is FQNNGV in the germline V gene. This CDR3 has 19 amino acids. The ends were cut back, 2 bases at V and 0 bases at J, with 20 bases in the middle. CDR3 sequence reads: CASSLKGTPSLSSGNTIYF. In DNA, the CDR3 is TGTGCCAGCAGCTTAAAGGGGACCCCATCGCTATCCTCTGGAAACACCATATATTTT. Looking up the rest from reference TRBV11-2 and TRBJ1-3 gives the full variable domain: EAGVAQSPRYKIIEKRQSVAFWCNPISGHATLYWYQQILGQGPKLLIQFQNNGVVDDSQLPKDRFSAERLKGVDSTLKIQPAKLEDSAVYLCASSLKGTPSLSSGNTIYFGEGSWLTVV.

CDR3 in DNA: TGCGCCAGCAGACGGGACCCGCTGGCCAACGTCCTGACTTTC. Translated, it gives CASRRDPLANVLTF. The V call is TRBV4-1, the J call TRBJ2-6, with D possibly called TRBD1 or TRBD2 (5 bases each). V lost 6 bases, J lost 6 bases, and 12 bases lay in between. There are 14 residues in the CDR3. Germline assignment: CDR1 MGHRA and CDR2 YSYEKL.

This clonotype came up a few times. Written as DNA, the CDR3 is TGCGCCAGCAGCCAAGGACTAGTCGTTAGATATCCCCACAATGAGCAGTTCTTC. Residues: CASSQGLVVRYPHNEQFF. This sequence joins TRBV4-3 and TRBJ2-1; D is perhaps TRBD2 (6 bases). Trimming left V 1 base short and J 5 bases short, with 21 bases between. The CDR3 is made up of 18 amino acids. Germline-derived CDR1 and CDR2 are LGHNA and YSLEER.

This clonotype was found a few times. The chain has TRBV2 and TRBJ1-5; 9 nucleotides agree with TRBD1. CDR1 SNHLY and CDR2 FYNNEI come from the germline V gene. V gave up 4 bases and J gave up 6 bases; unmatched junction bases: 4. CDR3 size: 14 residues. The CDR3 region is CASSVQGAGQPQHF. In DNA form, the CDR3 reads TGTGCCAGCAGTGTACAGGGGGCCGGTCAGCCCCAGCATTTT.

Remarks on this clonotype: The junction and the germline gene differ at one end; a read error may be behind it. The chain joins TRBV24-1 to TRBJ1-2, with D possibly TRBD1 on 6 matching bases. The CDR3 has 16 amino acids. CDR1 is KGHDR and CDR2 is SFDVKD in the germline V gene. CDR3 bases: TGTGTCACCCGGCCCGGGGGGGCAGGGCATAACTATGGCTACACCTTC. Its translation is CVTRPGGAGHNYGYTF.

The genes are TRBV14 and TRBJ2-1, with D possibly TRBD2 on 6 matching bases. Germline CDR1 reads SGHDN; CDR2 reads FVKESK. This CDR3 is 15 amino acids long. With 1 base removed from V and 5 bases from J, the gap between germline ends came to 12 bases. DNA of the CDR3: TGTGCCAGCAGCCAAGCGTCCGGGGGAAACAATGAGCAGTTCTTC. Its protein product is CASSQASGGNNEQFF.

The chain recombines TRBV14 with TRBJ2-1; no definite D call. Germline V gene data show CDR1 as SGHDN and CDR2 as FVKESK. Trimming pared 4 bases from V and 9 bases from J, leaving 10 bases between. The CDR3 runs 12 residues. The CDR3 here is CASSLTIGEQFF. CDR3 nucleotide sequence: TGTGCCAGCAGCCTGACGATCGGTGAGCAGTTCTTC.

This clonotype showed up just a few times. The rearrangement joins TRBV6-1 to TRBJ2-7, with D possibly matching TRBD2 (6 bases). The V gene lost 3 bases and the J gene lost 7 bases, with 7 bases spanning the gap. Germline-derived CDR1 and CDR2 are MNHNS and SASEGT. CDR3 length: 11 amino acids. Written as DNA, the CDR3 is TGTGCCAGCAGTGAGGCGGGGGAGCAGTACTTC. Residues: CASSEAGEQYF.

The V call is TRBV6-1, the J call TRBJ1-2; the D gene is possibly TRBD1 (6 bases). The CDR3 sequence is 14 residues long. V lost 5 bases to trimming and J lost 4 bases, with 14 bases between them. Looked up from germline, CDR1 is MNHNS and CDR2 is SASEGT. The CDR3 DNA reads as TGTGCCAGCAGTCCCGGGGGGGGCCCCTATGGCTACACCTTC. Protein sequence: CASSPGGGPYGYTF.

This CDR3 reads CASSSLLAGLQETQYF. The CDR3, as DNA: TGCGCCAGCAGCAGTCTTCTAGCGGGGCTCCAAGAGACCCAGTACTTC. V usage is TRBV5-1 and J usage is TRBJ2-5; TRBD2 matches 9 bases. The CDR3 runs 16 residues. The V gene's germline CDR1 is SGHRS and CDR2 YFSETQ. Trimming at V came to 4 bases and at J to 1 base, leaving 8 bases not matched to a gene.

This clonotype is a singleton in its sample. DNA for the CDR3: TGTGCCAGCAGCCAAGGTAGTGGCGGGGGAGGGCAGTACTTC. This translates into CASSQGSGGGGQYF. The chain uses TRBV3-1 and TRBJ2-7, with 7 bases lining up with TRBD2. This CDR3 has 14 amino acids. The V segment lost 1 base and the J segment 9 bases; nucleotides outside the gene matches: 9. Germline V gene data show CDR1 as LGHDT and CDR2 as YNNKEL (reference sequence).

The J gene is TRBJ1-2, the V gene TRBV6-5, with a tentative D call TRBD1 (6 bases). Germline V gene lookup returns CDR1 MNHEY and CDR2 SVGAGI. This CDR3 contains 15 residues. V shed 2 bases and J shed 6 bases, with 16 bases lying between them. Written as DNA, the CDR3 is TGTGCCAGCAGTTACGGCCCGACAGGAGGGGATGGCTACACCTTC. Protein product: CASSYGPTGGDGYTF.

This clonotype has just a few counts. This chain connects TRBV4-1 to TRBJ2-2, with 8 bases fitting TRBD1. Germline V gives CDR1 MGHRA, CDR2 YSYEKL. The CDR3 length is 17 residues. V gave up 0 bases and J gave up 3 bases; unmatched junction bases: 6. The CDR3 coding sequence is TGCGCCAGCAGCCAAGAAGCAGGACAGGGTTACACCGGGGAGCTGTTTTTT. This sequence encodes CASSQEAGQGYTGELFF.

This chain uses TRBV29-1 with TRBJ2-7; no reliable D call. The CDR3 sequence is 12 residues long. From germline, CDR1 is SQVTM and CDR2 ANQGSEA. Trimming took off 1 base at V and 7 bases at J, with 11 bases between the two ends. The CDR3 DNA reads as TGCAGCGTTGAAGGGTTGGCGGATGAGCAGTACTTC. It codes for CSVEGLADEQYF.

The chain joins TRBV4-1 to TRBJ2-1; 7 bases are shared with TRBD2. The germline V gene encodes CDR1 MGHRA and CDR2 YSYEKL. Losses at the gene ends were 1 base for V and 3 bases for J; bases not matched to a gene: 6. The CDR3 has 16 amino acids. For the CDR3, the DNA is TGCGCCAGCAGCCAAGTCCCCCAGCGGGGCTACAATGAGCAGTTCTTC. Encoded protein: CASSQVPQRGYNEQFF.

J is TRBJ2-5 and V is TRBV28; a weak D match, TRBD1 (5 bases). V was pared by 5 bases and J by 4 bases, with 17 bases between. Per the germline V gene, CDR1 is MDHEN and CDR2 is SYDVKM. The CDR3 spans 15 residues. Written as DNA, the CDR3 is TGTGCCAGCAGTGCATCAGGGTTACAGCGAGAGACCCAGTACTTC. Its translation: CASSASGLQRETQYF.

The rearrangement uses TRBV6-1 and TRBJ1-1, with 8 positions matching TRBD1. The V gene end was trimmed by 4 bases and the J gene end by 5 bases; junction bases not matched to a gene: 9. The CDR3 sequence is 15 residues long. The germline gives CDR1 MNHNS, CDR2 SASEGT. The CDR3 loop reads CASSVMQGAGTEAFF. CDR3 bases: TGTGCCAGCAGTGTAATGCAGGGGGCAGGTACTGAAGCTTTCTTT.

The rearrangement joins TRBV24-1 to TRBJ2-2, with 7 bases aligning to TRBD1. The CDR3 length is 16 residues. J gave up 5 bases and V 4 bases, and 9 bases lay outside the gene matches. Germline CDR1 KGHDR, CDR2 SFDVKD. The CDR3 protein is CATSDPDRDVTGELFF. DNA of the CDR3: TGTGCCACCAGTGACCCCGACAGGGACGTTACCGGGGAGCTGTTTTTT.